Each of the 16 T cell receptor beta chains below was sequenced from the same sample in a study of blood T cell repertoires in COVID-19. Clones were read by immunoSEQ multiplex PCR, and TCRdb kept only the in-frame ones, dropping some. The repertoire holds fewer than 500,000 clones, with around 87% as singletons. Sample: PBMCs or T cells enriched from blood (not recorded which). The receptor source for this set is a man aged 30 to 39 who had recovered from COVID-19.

The CDR3 is CASSQGQGWEKLFF. The CDR3 nucleotides are TGCGCCAGCAGCCAAGGGCAGGGGTGGGAAAAACTGTTTTTT. This chain uses TRBV4-1 with TRBJ1-4, with a tentative D call TRBD1 (6 bases). Deletions cut 1 base from V and 8 bases from J, with 11 bases between. The CDR3 is 14 residues long. CDR1 and CDR2 (germline): MGHRA, YSYEKL.

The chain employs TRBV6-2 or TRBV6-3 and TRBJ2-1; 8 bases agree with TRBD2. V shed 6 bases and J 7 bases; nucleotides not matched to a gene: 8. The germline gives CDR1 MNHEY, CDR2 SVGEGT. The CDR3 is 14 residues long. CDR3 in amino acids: CASSSVAGRNEQFF. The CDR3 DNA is TGTGCCAGCAGCTCTGTAGCGGGGAGGAATGAGCAGTTCTTC.

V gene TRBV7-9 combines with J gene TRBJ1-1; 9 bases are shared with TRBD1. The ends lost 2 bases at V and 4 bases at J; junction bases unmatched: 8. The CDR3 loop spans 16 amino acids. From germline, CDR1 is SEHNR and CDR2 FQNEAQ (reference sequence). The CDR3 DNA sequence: TGTGCCAGCAGCTTAACCAACAGGGGGCTCGGCACTGAAGCTTTCTTT. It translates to CASSLTNRGLGTEAFF.

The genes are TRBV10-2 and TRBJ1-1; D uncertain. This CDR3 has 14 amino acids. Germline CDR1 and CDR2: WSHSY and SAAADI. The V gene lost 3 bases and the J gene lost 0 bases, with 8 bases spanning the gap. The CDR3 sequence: CASSDGRVNTEAFF. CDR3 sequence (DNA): TGCGCCAGCAGTGATGGGAGGGTGAACACTGAAGCTTTCTTT.

The CDR3 loop reads CASSFLAGGDSDTQYF. CDR3 DNA: TGTGCCAGCAGCTTTTTAGCGGGGGGTGATTCAGATACGCAGTATTTT. The chain joins TRBV7-2 to TRBJ2-3, with 10 positions matching TRBD2. The CDR3 has 16 residues. The ends lost 3 bases at V and 4 bases at J; junction bases unmatched: 7. Germline V gene lookup returns CDR1 SGHTA and CDR2 FQGNSA.

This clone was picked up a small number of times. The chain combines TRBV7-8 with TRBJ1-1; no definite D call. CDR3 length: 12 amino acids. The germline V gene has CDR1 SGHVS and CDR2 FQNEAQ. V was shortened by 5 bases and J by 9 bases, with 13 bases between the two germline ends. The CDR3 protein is CASSERARKAFF. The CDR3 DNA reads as TGTGCCAGCAGCGAAAGAGCGAGGAAAGCTTTCTTT.

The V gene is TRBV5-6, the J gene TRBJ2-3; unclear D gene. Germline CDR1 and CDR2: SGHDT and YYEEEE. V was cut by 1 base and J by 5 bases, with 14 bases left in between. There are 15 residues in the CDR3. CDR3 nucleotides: TGTGCCAGCAGCTTGCTCGCAGCAGGTCAAGATACGCAGTATTTT. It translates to CASSLLAAGQDTQYF. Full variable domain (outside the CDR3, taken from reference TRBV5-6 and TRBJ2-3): DAGVTQSPTHLIKTRGQQVTLRCSPKSGHDTVSWYQQALGQGPQFIFQYYEEEERQRGNFPDRFSGHQFPNYSSELNVNALLLGDSALYLCASSLLAAGQDTQYFGPGTRLTVL.

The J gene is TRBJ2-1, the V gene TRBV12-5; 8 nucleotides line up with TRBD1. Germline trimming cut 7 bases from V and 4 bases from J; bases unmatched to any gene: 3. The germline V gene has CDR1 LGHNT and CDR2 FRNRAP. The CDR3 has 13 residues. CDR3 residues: CASEGDRYNEQFF. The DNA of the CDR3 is TGTGCTAGTGAGGGGGACAGGTACAATGAGCAGTTCTTC.

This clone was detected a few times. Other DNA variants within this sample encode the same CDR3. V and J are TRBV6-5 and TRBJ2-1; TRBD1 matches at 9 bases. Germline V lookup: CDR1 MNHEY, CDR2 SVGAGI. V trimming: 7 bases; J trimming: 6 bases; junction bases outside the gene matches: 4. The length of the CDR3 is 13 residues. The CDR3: CASTGTGLNEQFF. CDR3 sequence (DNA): TGTGCCAGCACCGGGACAGGGCTCAATGAGCAGTTCTTC.

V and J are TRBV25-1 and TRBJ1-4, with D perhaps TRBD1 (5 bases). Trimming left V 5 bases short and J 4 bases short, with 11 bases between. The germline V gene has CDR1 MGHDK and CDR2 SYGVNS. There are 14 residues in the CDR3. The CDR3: CASSNGHNNEKLFF. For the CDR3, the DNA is TGTGCCAGCAGTAACGGACACAATAATGAAAAACTGTTTTTT.

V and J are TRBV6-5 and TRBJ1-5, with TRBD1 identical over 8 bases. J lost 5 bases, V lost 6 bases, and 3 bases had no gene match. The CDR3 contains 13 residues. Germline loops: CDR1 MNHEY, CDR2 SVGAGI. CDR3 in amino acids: CASRQGGHQPQHF. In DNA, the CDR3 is TGTGCCAGCAGACAGGGGGGACATCAGCCCCAGCATTTT.

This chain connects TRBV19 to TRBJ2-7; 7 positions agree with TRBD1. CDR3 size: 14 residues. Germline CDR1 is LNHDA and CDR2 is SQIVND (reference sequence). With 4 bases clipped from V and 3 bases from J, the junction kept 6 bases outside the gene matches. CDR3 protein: CASSTTWDSYEQYF. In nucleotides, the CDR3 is TGTGCCAGTAGTACCACTTGGGACAGCTACGAGCAGTACTTC.

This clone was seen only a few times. The CDR3, as DNA: TGTGCCAGCAGCCTGAAGCATACGGGTGAAAAACTGTTTTTT. Its translation: CASSLKHTGEKLFF. The chain combines TRBV5-4 with TRBJ1-4, with unresolved D. The CDR3 has 14 residues. The germline V gene has CDR1 SGHNT and CDR2 YYREEE (reference sequence). The V gene lost 4 bases and the J gene lost 7 bases, with 14 bases spanning the gap.

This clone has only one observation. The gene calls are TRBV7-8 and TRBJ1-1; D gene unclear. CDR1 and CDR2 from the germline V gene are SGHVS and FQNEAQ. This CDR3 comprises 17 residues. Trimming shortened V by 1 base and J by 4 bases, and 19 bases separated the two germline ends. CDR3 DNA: TGTGCCAGCAGCTTAGTCGGTGGAGGTTCCGGCAGCACTGAAGCTTTCTTT. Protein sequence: CASSLVGGGSGSTEAFF.

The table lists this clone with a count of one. The CDR3 DNA is TGCGCCAGCAGCCCCCACGGGAGGGACACCACCATATATTTT. Amino acids: CASSPHGRDTTIYF. V is TRBV4-1 and J is TRBJ1-3, with D possibly being TRBD1 (6 bases). This CDR3 is built from 14 residues. The V gene lost 4 bases and the J gene lost 9 bases, with 16 bases spanning the gap. Germline V gives CDR1 MGHRA, CDR2 YSYEKL.

The CDR3 DNA sequence: TGCGCCAGCAGTGAGTCGATTTCGTCCGGGGTGGAAAAACTGTTTTTT. Its translation: CASSESISSGVEKLFF. The chain employs TRBV10-2 and TRBJ1-4; D remains unclear. There are 16 residues in the CDR3. The V end lost 0 bases, the J end lost 8 bases, and 16 bases lay between the germline ends. Germline CDR1 and CDR2: WSHSY and SAAADI.